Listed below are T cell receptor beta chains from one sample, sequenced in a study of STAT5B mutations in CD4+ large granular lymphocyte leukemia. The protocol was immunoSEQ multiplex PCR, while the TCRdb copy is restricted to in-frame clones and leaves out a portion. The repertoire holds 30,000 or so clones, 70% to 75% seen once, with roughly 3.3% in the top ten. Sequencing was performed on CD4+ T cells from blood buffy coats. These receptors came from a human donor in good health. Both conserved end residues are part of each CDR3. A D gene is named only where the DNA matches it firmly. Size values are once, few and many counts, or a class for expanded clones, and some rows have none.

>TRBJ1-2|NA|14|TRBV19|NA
CASSTDLGGGGYTF
TGTGCCAGTAGTACCGATTTGGGGGGTGGCGGCTACACCTTC
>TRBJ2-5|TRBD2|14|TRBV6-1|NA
CASSERTSQETQYF
TGTGCCAGCAGTGAAAGGACTAGCCAAGAGACCCAGTACTTC
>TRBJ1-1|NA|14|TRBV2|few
CASSDWIENTEAFF
TGTGCCAGCAGTGATTGGATTGAGAACACTGAAGCTTTCTTT
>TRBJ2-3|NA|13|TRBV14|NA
CASSRVFTDTQYF
TGTGCCAGCAGCCGGGTATTCACAGATACGCAGTATTTT
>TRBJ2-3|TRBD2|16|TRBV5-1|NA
CASSPTSGAGTDTQYF
TGCGCCAGCAGCCCGACTAGCGGGGCCGGCACAGATACGCAGTATTTT
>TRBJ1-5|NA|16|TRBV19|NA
CASSISRTQSNQPQHF
TGTGCCAGTAGTATTAGTCGCACACAGAGCAATCAGCCCCAGCATTTT
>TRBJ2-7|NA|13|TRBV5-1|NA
CASRTISSYEQYF
TGCGCCAGCAGGACTATAAGCTCCTACGAGCAGTACTTC
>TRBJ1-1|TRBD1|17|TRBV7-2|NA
CASSFKATGQGGTEAFF
TGTGCCAGCAGCTTTAAGGCCACGGGACAGGGGGGCACTGAAGCTTTCTTT
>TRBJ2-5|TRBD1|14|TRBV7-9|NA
CASSTYRGLETQYF
TGTGCCAGCAGCACTTACAGGGGGCTGGAGACCCAGTACTTC
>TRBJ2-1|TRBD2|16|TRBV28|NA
CASSLRTSGWYNEQFF
TGTGCCAGCAGTTTAAGGACTAGCGGGTGGTACAATGAGCAGTTCTTC
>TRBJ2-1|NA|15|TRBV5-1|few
CASSFAGGAYNEQFF
TGCGCCAGCAGCTTCGCGGGTGGGGCCTACAATGAGCAGTTCTTC
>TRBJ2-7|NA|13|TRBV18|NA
CASSPSQGYEQYF
TGTGCCAGCTCACCATCCCAGGGCTACGAGCAGTACTTC
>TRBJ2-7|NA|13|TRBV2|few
CASARGQTNEQYF
TGTGCCTCAGCGCGCGGACAGACCAACGAGCAGTACTTC
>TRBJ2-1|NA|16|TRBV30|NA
CAWGNGGSAIGMSQFF
TGTGCCTGGGGGAATGGGGGGAGCGCGATCGGAATGAGCCAGTTCTTC
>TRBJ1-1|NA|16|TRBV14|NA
CASSLIMTALNTEAFF
TGTGCCAGCAGCCTGATAATGACAGCCTTGAACACTGAAGCTTTCTTT
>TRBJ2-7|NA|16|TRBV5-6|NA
CASSLAGDRKTGEQYF
TGTGCCAGCAGCTTGGCCGGGGACCGCAAAACCGGCGAGCAGTACTTC
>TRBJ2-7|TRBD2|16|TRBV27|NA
CASSRTSGLSSYEQYF
TGTGCCAGCAGTCGGACTAGCGGGCTGAGCTCCTACGAGCAGTACTTC
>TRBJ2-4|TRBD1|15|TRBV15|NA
CATSRFAQGLNIQYF
TGTGCCACCAGCAGGTTTGCACAGGGGCTAAACATTCAGTACTTC
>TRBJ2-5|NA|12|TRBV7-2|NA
CASTSGRVTQYF
TGTGCCAGCACCTCGGGGCGGGTCACCCAGTACTTC
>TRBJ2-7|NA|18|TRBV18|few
CASSPRGRGASVNYEQYF
TGTGCCAGCTCACCACGAGGCAGGGGAGCCTCTGTTAACTACGAGCAGTACTTC
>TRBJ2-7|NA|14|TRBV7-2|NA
CASCIAVAGGEQYF
TGTGCCAGCTGTATCGCGGTGGCTGGGGGCGAGCAGTACTTC
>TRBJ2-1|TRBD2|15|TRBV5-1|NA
CASSLGAGGVNEQFF
TGCGCCAGCAGCTTGGGAGCGGGAGGGGTGAATGAGCAGTTCTTC
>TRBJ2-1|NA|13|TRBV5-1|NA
CASSPIWGNEQFF
TGCGCCAGCAGCCCGATATGGGGGAATGAGCAGTTCTTC
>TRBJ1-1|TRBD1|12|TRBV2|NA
CASRGQGTEAFF
TGTGCCAGCAGGGGACAGGGTACTGAAGCTTTCTTT
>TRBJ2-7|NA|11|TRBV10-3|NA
CAIGGNYEQYF
TGTGCCATCGGGGGTAACTACGAGCAGTACTTC
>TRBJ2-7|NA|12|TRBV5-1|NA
CASSLPTYEQYF
TGCGCCAGCAGCTTGCCAACCTACGAGCAGTACTTC
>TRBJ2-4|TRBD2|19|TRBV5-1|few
CASSPSEASGSLAKNIQYF
TGCGCCAGCAGCCCGTCGGAGGCTAGCGGGTCCCTAGCCAAAAACATTCAGTACTTC
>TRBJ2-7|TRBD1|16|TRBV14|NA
CASSHRSRTGAYEQYF
TGTGCCAGCAGCCATCGATCCCGGACAGGGGCCTACGAGCAGTACTTC
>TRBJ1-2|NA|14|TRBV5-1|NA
CASSPVQGSYGYTF
TGCGCCAGCAGCCCGGTCCAGGGTTCCTATGGCTACACCTTC
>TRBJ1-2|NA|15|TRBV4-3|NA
CASSQLGRVGYGYTF
TGCGCCAGCAGCCAACTTGGGCGAGTGGGTTATGGCTACACCTTC
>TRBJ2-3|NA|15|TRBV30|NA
CAWSRTNTRTDTQYF
TGTGCCTGGAGTCGGACTAACACACGCACAGATACGCAGTATTTT
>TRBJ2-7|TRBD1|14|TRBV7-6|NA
CASSERQGSYEQYF
TGTGCCAGCAGCGAAAGACAGGGGAGCTACGAGCAGTACTTC
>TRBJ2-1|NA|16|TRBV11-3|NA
CASSLGLSGGWDEQFF
TGTGCCAGCAGCTTAGGGCTCTCGGGCGGGTGGGATGAGCAGTTCTTC
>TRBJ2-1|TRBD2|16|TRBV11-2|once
CASSPLAGRSYNEQFF
TGTGCCAGCAGCCCCTTAGCGGGACGATCGTACAATGAGCAGTTCTTC
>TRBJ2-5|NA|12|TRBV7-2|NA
CASSLVVETQYF
TGTGCCAGCAGCTTGGTTGTAGAGACCCAGTACTTC
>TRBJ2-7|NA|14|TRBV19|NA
CASSPSAGAYEQYF
TGTGCCAGTAGTCCCTCGGCAGGGGCCTACGAGCAGTACTTC
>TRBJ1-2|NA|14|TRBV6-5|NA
CASRKRGLENGYTF
TGTGCCAGCAGGAAAAGGGGGTTGGAGAATGGCTACACCTTC
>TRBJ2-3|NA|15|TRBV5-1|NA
CASSLRPGLTDTQYF
TGCGCCAGCAGCCTGAGGCCCGGTCTCACAGATACGCAGTATTTT
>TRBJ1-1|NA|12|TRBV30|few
CAWSVQNTEALF
TGTGCCTGGAGTGTACAGAACACTGAAGCTTTGTTT
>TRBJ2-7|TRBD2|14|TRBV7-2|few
CASSFTSGKYEQYF
TGTGCCAGCAGCTTCACTAGCGGGAAATACGAGCAGTACTTC
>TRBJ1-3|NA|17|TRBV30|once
CAWSVLVQGVTGNTIYF
TGTGCCTGGAGTGTACTGGTCCAAGGAGTAACTGGAAACACCATATATTTT
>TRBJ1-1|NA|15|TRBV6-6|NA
CASSIQGGRGTEAFF
TGTGCCAGCAGTATACAGGGAGGAAGGGGCACTGAAGCTTTCTTT
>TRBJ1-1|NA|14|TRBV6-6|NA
CASKEDSRNTEAFF
TGTGCCAGCAAGGAAGACAGTCGGAACACTGAAGCTTTCTTT
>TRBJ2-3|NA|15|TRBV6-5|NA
CASSYRGTSTDTQYF
TGTGCCAGCAGTTACCGGGGTACAAGCACAGATACGCAGTATTTT
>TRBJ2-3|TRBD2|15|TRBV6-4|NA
CASSSGTSLGNTQYF
TGTGCCAGCAGTTCCGGGACTAGCCTGGGGAATACGCAGTATTTT